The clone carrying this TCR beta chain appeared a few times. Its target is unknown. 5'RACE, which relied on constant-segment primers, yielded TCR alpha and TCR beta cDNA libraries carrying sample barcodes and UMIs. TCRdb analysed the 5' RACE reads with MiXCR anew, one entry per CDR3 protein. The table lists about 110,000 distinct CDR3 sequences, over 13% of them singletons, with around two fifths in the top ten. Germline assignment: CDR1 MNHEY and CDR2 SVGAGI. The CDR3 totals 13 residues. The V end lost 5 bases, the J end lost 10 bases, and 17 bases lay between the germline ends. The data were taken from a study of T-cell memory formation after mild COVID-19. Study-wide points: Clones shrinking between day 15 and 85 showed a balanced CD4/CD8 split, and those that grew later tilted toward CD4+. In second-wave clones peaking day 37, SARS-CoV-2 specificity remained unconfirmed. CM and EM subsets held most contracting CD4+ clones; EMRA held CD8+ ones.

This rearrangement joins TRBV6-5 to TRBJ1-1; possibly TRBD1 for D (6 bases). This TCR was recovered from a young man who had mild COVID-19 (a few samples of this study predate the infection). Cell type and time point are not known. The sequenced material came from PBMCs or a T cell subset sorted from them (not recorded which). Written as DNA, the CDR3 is TGTGCCAGCAGTCCGGGAGGGGGGTATGGAGCTTTCTTT. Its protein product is CASSPGGGYGAFF.